The 15 T cell receptor beta chains listed next were all sequenced from one sample in a study of cytomegalovirus exposure and HLA in healthy donors. PCR employed 60 Vbeta and 13 Jbeta primers. Assay used: immunoSEQ multiplex PCR; TCRdb lists only in-frame clones, some missing. In the table there are roughly 140,000 clones, 70% to 80% of which are singletons. The sample consisted of PBMCs. Receptors were obtained from a woman aged 18-30 years in good health and CMV-seropositive.

This clone was found once. The V and J genes are TRBV11-3 and TRBJ2-1; 11 bases align to TRBD1. This CDR3 contains 17 residues. Germline CDR1 and CDR2: SGHNT and YENEEA. After removal of 5 bases from V and 4 bases from J, the junction contained 10 bases not matched to a gene. CDR3 bases: TGTGCCAGCAGCCCCTACTCGGGGACAGGGGGATACAATGAGCAGTTCTTC. Translated, it gives CASSPYSGTGGYNEQFF.

V and J are TRBV5-1 and TRBJ2-5, with TRBD1 matching over 9 bases. The V gene's germline CDR1 is SGHRS and CDR2 YFSETQ. V lost 0 bases to trimming and J lost 7 bases; unmatched junction nucleotides: 4. The CDR3 is 14 amino acids. Here the CDR3 DNA reads TGCGCCAGCAGCTTGGGGGACAGGGAAAGGACCCAGTACTTC. This codes for CASSLGDRERTQYF. The whole variable domain, remainder taken from reference TRBV5-1 and TRBJ2-5, is KAGVTQTPRYLIKTRGQQVTLSCSPISGHRSVSWYQQTPGQGLQFLFEYFSETQRNKGNFPGRFSGRQFSNSRSEMNVSTLELGDSALYLCASSLGDRERTQYFGPGTRLLVL.

The V call is TRBV7-9, the J call TRBJ2-7, with 9 bases aligning to TRBD1. The CDR3 spans 15 residues. Germline CDR1 reads SEHNR; CDR2 reads FQNEAQ (reference sequence). V shed 4 bases and J 4 bases; nucleotides not matched to a gene: 8. The CDR3: CASSSWTGAGYEQYF. CDR3 DNA: TGTGCCAGCAGCTCCTGGACAGGGGCGGGTTACGAGCAGTACTTC.

This chain uses TRBV9 with TRBJ2-3; TRBD2 agrees at 7 bases. The CDR3 is 16 residues long. Trimming at V came to 0 bases and at J to 0 bases, leaving 4 bases not matched to a gene. Germline V CDR1 and CDR2: SGDLS, YYNGEE. Here the CDR3 DNA reads TGTGCCAGCAGCGTAGTAAGCGGGACTAGCACAGATACGCAGTATTTT. Its protein product is CASSVVSGTSTDTQYF.

V and J are TRBV7-9 and TRBJ2-1; D gene uncertain. Deletions cut 0 bases from V and 7 bases from J, with 7 bases between. This CDR3 contains 13 residues. Germline assignment: CDR1 SEHNR and CDR2 FQNEAQ (reference sequence). In DNA form, the CDR3 reads TGTGCCAGCAGCTTAGCCGCGGTTAATGAGCAGTTCTTC. Amino acid sequence: CASSLAAVNEQFF.

This clone was detected a few times. V is TRBV27 and J is TRBJ2-7, with D maybe TRBD2 (6 bases). Germline V gives CDR1 MNHEY, CDR2 SMNVEV (reference sequence). V dropped 0 bases and J dropped 11 bases, with 20 bases sitting between them. CDR3 length equals 15 residues. CDR3: CASSLSLRTKGSEYF. DNA for the CDR3: TGTGCCAGCAGTTTATCGTTGCGGACTAAGGGGTCGGAGTACTTC.

The V and J genes are TRBV10-3 and TRBJ1-2, with TRBD1 as a possible D gene (5 bases). Trimming removed 2 bases at V and 3 bases at J, with 7 bases between. The CDR3 is 13 residues long. CDR1 and CDR2 (germline): ENHRY, SYGVKD. The CDR3 reads CAISETTDYGYTF. The DNA of the CDR3 is TGTGCCATCAGTGAGACGACAGACTATGGCTACACCTTC.

V gene TRBV10-1 combines with J gene TRBJ2-7; TRBD1 aligns across 7 bases. The germline CDR1 and CDR2 sequences are WNHNN and SYGVQD (reference sequence). Trimming cost V 8 bases and J 0 bases; bases outside gene matches: 4. The CDR3 extends over 13 amino acids. The CDR3 region is CASSRQGSYEQYF. CDR3 sequence (DNA): TGCGCCAGCTCCCGACAGGGCTCCTACGAGCAGTACTTC.

This clone was found once. This chain links TRBV7-2 with TRBJ1-1; the D gene is possibly TRBD1 (5 bases). The CDR3 sequence is 16 residues long. Germline lookup yields CDR1 SGHTA and CDR2 FQGNSA. V was shortened by 5 bases and J by 0 bases, with 16 bases between the two germline ends. The CDR3 DNA reads as TGTGCCAGCAGCCTAAGTAAACAGGCCTTGAACACTGAAGCTTTCTTT. Encoded protein: CASSLSKQALNTEAFF.

The chain has TRBV30 and TRBJ1-5, with TRBD1 identical over 9 bases. V lost 2 bases to trimming and J lost 3 bases; unmatched junction nucleotides: 8. The germline V gene has CDR1 GTSNPN and CDR2 SVGIG (reference sequence). The length of the CDR3 is 16 residues. CDR3 amino acids: CAWSPPGTGINQPQHF. For the CDR3, the DNA is TGTGCCTGGAGTCCACCCGGGACAGGGATCAATCAGCCCCAGCATTTT.

The chain couples TRBV2 to TRBJ2-7, with D uncertain. Per the germline V gene, CDR1 is SNHLY and CDR2 is FYNNEI. The V gene lost 4 bases and the J gene lost 1 base, with 2 bases spanning the gap. This CDR3 comprises 11 residues. The CDR3 sequence: CASSVSYEQYF. The CDR3 DNA reads TGTGCCAGCAGTGTATCCTACGAGCAGTACTTC.

This clone was counted a few times. Other DNA variants within this sample encode the same CDR3. The chain has TRBV5-1 and TRBJ1-5; no clear D gene. Deletions cut 1 base from V and 0 bases from J, with 8 bases between. CDR1 is SGHRS, CDR2 YFSETQ, per germline. CDR3 length: 15 residues. The CDR3 protein is CASSLSGYSNQPQHF. DNA for the CDR3: TGCGCCAGCAGCTTGTCGGGGTATAGCAATCAGCCCCAGCATTTT.

This clone was observed a few times. The chain carries TRBV27 and TRBJ1-5, with D possibly being TRBD1 (5 bases). Germline assignment: CDR1 MNHEY and CDR2 SMNVEV (reference sequence). CDR3 length: 16 amino acids. Trimming removed 5 bases from V and 8 bases from J, with 22 bases in between. The CDR3 bases are TGTGCCAGCAGTCCTCGCCGGGGGATACCGAAAGAGCCCCAGCATTTT. Its translation is CASSPRRGIPKEPQHF.

The rearrangement links TRBV6-5 to TRBJ2-2, with 9 bases that match TRBD1. The germline V gene has CDR1 MNHEY and CDR2 SVGAGI. The CDR3 covers 15 residues. V was clipped by 2 bases and J by 7 bases; unmatched bases: 5. This chain's CDR3 is CASSYTQGANGELFF. As DNA, the CDR3 is TGTGCCAGCAGTTACACACAGGGGGCGAACGGGGAGCTGTTTTTT.

The chain employs TRBV30 and TRBJ1-3; D might be TRBD1 (6 bases). The CDR3 is made up of 14 amino acids. Trimming stripped 1 base from V and 4 bases from J, with 11 bases between. Germline CDR1 is GTSNPN and CDR2 is SVGIG (reference sequence). CDR3 DNA sequence: TGTGCCTGGAGTGCGGGTGGGGGCGGAAACACCATATATTTT. It yields the protein CAWSAGGGGNTIYF.